This entry concerns a single TCR beta chain. This clonotype was observed at least ten times. Its antigen target is currently unknown. No qualities accompany the bases; no much larger clone lies one base away. This sample was taken from a study of T-cell reconstitution after alpha-beta-depleted transplantation in children listed by TCRdb under 2016. In terms of the full investigation: T-cell immune reconstitution after TCRalphabeta/CD19-depleted allogeneic hematopoietic cell transplantation in children was quantitatively tracked in the study by means of TCR repertoire profiling. Overall study results and their limits: Apparently early alphabetaT-cell count recovery about two months after transplant reportedly relied on only several hundred rapidly expanded clones derived from non-depleted graft cells. The frequencies of hyperexpanded clones fell over the following months, and after one year, T-cell counts and TCRbeta diversity were mostly attributed to newly produced T cells. In some patients, the high TCRbeta diversity seen at day 60 was put down to recipient T cells and intrathymic progenitors that had survived conditioning.

The germline V gene (reference sequence) provides CDR1 DFQATT and CDR2 SNEGSKA. The CDR3 runs 14 amino acids, cysteine and phenylalanine included. Only the CDR3 part of the read is kept: 42 bases, read in frame from the first base. At the junction V is shortened by 4 bases and J by 0 bases; bases outside the gene matches: 3. The treatment or condition label corresponds to: allogeneic hematopoietic cell transplantation with graft depleted of TCRalphabeta T cells and CD19 B cells. Transplant recipients were children who received TCRalphabeta/CD19-depleted allogeneic hematopoietic cell grafts. The method was PCR. Reads for this sample came from an Illumina HiSeq 2500. To normalize quantification of the TCRbeta repertoire, the TCR libraries were built with molecular barcoding that relied on unique molecular identifiers. TCRdb reprocessing: public reads trimmed at Q25 with fastp, clones called with MiXCR, in-frame beta chains kept. One record per CDR3 amino acid sequence lists the most common genes and DNA. This sample holds roughly 280,000 distinct CDR3 sequences; 9.5% to 13% were observed only once. The biggest ten clones account for about a quarter of the sample.

The sequence is built from TRBV20-1 and TRBJ2-3, with 8 bases aligning to TRBD2. The source material was peripheral blood, sampled 180 days after TCRalphabeta/CD19-depleted stem cell transplant. The source is a male patient under 10 years old who had a stem cell transplant for chronic granulomatous disease, so the T cells may come from the graft donor. The CDR3: CSAKIAGSTDTQYF. The DNA is as follows: TGCAGTGCTAAGATAGCGGGGAGCACAGATACGCAGTATTTT.